This T cell receptor beta chain was retrieved from a study of cytomegalovirus exposure and HLA in healthy donors. Study in general: Out of around 360 genotyped donors, roughly 80% belonged to the Caucasian-associated ancestry cluster.

Likely unrecorded immune exposures existed in these nominally healthy donors. In germline, CDR1 is MNHNS, CDR2 SASEGT. The CDR3 spans 15 residues. Trimming removed 2 bases from V and 0 bases from J, with 8 bases in between. PCR employed 60 Vbeta and 13 Jbeta primers. Sequenced by immunoSEQ multiplex PCR; TCRdb stores in-frame clones only, minus some. The sample yields 95,000 to 150,000 clones, 77% seen once. Turning to this clone: Its specificity is unknown.

Study results and caveats: Earlier analysis looked at TCR beta V segments, and most were productive about 87% or about 30% of the time.

The sequencing input was PBMCs. The rearrangement links TRBV6-1 to TRBJ1-5; tentatively, D is TRBD1 (5 bases). This clonotype was obtained from a woman between 40 and 55 years old in good health and CMV-seropositive. The CDR3 reads CASSEQGVSNQPQHF. The CDR3, as DNA: TGTGCCAGCAGTGAACAGGGCGTTAGCAATCAGCCCCAGCATTTT.